Shown below are 12 T cell receptor beta chains from a single sample sequenced in a study of neoadjuvant anti-PD-1 for oral cavity cancer. As for time point: after neoadjuvant nivolumab, at surgical resection. Profiled with immunoSEQ multiplex PCR; TCRdb holds only in-frame clones, not every one. The sample lists about 42,000 clones; approximately 80% were seen once. The sequencing used PBMCs, collected after nivolumab (anti-PD-1) treatment. The source is a person aged 40 to 85 with oral cavity squamous cell carcinoma.

The chain recombines TRBV7-9 with TRBJ1-3; no clear D. The CDR3 sequence is 15 residues long. V shed 0 bases and J shed 2 bases, with 8 bases lying between them. From germline, CDR1 is SEHNR and CDR2 FQNEAQ (reference sequence). CDR3 residues: CASSLARSTGNTIYF. The CDR3 nucleotides read TGTGCCAGCAGCTTAGCGAGGTCGACTGGAAACACCATATATTTT.

The chain couples TRBV5-1 to TRBJ2-3; 9 bases map to TRBD2. The CDR3 loop spans 18 amino acids. V gave up 1 base and J gave up 3 bases; unmatched junction bases: 12. CDR1 SGHRS and CDR2 YFSETQ come from the germline V gene. The CDR3 region is CASSLPQLGGGATDTQYF. DNA for the CDR3: TGCGCCAGCAGCTTGCCCCAATTGGGCGGGGGGGCAACAGATACGCAGTATTTT.

On this clone itself: A much more abundant neighbour one base away suggests this may be a read error. The same CDR3 arises from other DNA sequences in this sample as well. V usage is TRBV5-6 and J usage is TRBJ1-2; 12 nucleotides agree with TRBD1. This CDR3 has 16 residues. V shed 1 base and J 4 bases; nucleotides not matched to a gene: 5. CDR1 and CDR2 (germline): SGHDT, YYEEEE. CDR3: CASSLLGQGAGYGYTF. Written as DNA, the CDR3 is TGTGCCAGCAGCTTGTTGGGACAGGGGGCCGGCTATGGCTACACCTTC.

The J gene is TRBJ1-3, the V gene TRBV5-1; possible D gene TRBD1, 6 bases. V lost 3 bases and J 4 bases, leaving 11 bases between the germline ends. CDR1 and CDR2 from the germline V gene are SGHRS and YFSETQ. The CDR3 covers 14 residues. This CDR3 is CASSSSGDGNTIYF. CDR3 bases: TGCGCCAGCAGCTCGTCAGGGGACGGAAACACCATATATTTT.

The CDR3 sequence is CASSSLRFRNTIYF. The CDR3 DNA reads as TGTGCCAGCAGCTCCCTACGCTTTAGAAACACCATATATTTT. The rearrangement uses TRBV11-2 and TRBJ1-3; D is uncertain. Germline loops: CDR1 SGHAT, CDR2 FQNNGV. The CDR3 extends over 14 amino acids. V was shortened by 4 bases and J by 5 bases, with 12 bases between the two germline ends. The variable domain in full, completed from reference TRBV11-2 and TRBJ1-3, reads EAGVAQSPRYKIIEKRQSVAFWCNPISGHATLYWYQQILGQGPKLLIQFQNNGVVDDSQLPKDRFSAERLKGVDSTLKIQPAKLEDSAVYLCASSSLRFRNTIYFGEGSWLTVV.

V is TRBV11-2 and J is TRBJ2-5; no definite D call. This CDR3 is 13 amino acids long. Trimming stripped 2 bases from V and 5 bases from J, with 9 bases between. Per germline, CDR1 SGHAT and CDR2 FQNNGV. CDR3 sequence reads: CASSLSDGETQYF. The CDR3 DNA reads as TGTGCCAGCAGCTTAAGTGACGGGGAGACCCAGTACTTC.

The CDR3 spells CASGLGSGEAFF. The CDR3 DNA is TGTGCTAGTGGTTTGGGTTCAGGGGAAGCTTTCTTT. V usage is TRBV12-5 and J usage is TRBJ1-1, with a weak D call TRBD1 (5 bases). CDR1 and CDR2 (germline): LGHNT, FRNRAP. V was cut by 1 base and J by 8 bases, with 8 bases left in between. The CDR3 spans 12 residues.

In this sample, this clone turned up a few times. This rearrangement joins TRBV18 to TRBJ2-7, with D uncertain. V lost 6 bases and J lost 4, with 19 bases in between. CDR3 size: 15 residues. Germline V gene lookup returns CDR1 KGHSH and CDR2 LQKENI. CDR3 coding DNA: TGTGCCAGCTCGCCTACCGGCCGCTGGGTGTACGAGCAGTACTTC. It encodes CASSPTGRWVYEQYF.

J is TRBJ1-3 and V is TRBV28, with D hard to call. CDR3 size: 12 residues. Trimming stripped 5 bases from V and 7 bases from J, with 9 bases between. In germline, CDR1 is MDHEN, CDR2 SYDVKM. The CDR3 DNA sequence: TGTGCCAGCAGTCCCGAACCCAACACCATATATTTT. This sequence encodes CASSPEPNTIYF.

This clone came up a few times. This sequence joins TRBV4-1 and TRBJ1-2, with D perhaps matching TRBD1 (5 bases). Germline CDR1 is MGHRA and CDR2 is YSYEKL. The CDR3 runs 14 residues. The germline V and J ends were trimmed by 1 base and 3 bases, with 9 bases remaining between them. The chain's CDR3 is CASSQVGGDYGYTF. In nucleotides, the CDR3 is TGCGCCAGCAGCCAAGTTGGGGGGGACTATGGCTACACCTTC.

The V and J genes are TRBV5-8 and TRBJ1-2; TRBD1 matches at 9 bases. The CDR3 is made up of 16 amino acids. The V gene end was trimmed by 3 bases and the J gene end by 6 bases; junction bases not matched to a gene: 12. Germline lookup yields CDR1 SGHTS and CDR2 YDEGEE. The CDR3 protein is CASSWTGVGTGNGYTF. CDR3 coding DNA: TGTGCCAGCAGCTGGACAGGGGTAGGAACAGGGAATGGCTACACCTTC.

This clone appeared once. CDR3 region: CASSPGTSGGHYNEQFF. In nucleotides, the CDR3 is TGCGCCAGCAGTCCAGGGACTAGCGGGGGGCACTACAATGAGCAGTTCTTC. The chain recombines TRBV5-1 with TRBJ2-1; 15 nucleotides agree with TRBD2. The CDR3 has 17 residues. CDR1 SGHRS and CDR2 YFSETQ come from the germline V gene. Unmatched junction bases numbered 6, after V lost 5 bases and J lost 3 bases. Full variable domain (outside the CDR3, taken from reference TRBV5-1 and TRBJ2-1): KAGVTQTPRYLIKTRGQQVTLSCSPISGHRSVSWYQQTPGQGLQFLFEYFSETQRNKGNFPGRFSGRQFSNSRSEMNVSTLELGDSALYLCASSPGTSGGHYNEQFFGPGTRLTVL.